The clone carrying this T cell receptor (beta chain) showed up just a few times. TCRdb re-called the 5' RACE reads through MiXCR, storing one row per CDR3 protein. The sample lists 500,000 to 650,000 distinct CDR3 sequences; roughly 17% were seen once. These data come from a study of T cells after yellow fever vaccination. Trimming took 6 bases from V and 7 from J, leaving 10 bases between them. The germline gives CDR1 LNHNV, CDR2 YYDKDF (reference sequence). There are 12 residues in the CDR3. The gene calls are TRBV15 and TRBJ2-1; TRBD1 might be the D (5 bases). This TCR came from a young man who received the YFV17D yellow fever vaccine. The source was PBMCs, collected around 5 days after the first yellow fever vaccination. CDR3 loop: CATRGRVNEQFF. Here the CDR3 DNA reads TGTGCCACCAGAGGCAGGGTGAATGAGCAGTTCTTC.